These T cell receptor beta chains were read from a single sample in a study of shared clonotypes between healthy human individuals. Assay: immunoSEQ multiplex PCR; the TCRdb copy retains only in-frame clones and omits some. The sample yields about 2 million clones, about 95% seen once. Material for sequencing was naive CD8+ T cells sorted from blood. Receptor source: a man aged 18 to 29 in good health. CDR3s include the opening cysteine and the closing phenylalanine or tryptophan. D genes are given only for firm matches. The listing skips clone size in some rows; elsewhere it reads once, few, many or a size class.

13	TRBJ1-2	.	TRBV19	.	TGTGCCAGTAGTATGGACGCAGTTATCGGCTACACCTTC	CASSMDAVIGYTF
16	TRBJ1-2	.	TRBV7-8	.	TGTGCCAGCAGCTTAGATCCAGGCGCACCTAACTATGGCTACACCTTC	CASSLDPGAPNYGYTF
16	TRBJ2-7	TRBD1	TRBV9	once	TGTGCCAGCAGCGAGTACGGGACAGGGGGGAGCTACGAGCAGTACTTC	CASSEYGTGGSYEQYF
15	TRBJ1-6	TRBD1	TRBV30	once	TGTGCCTGGAGTGGCCCGGACAGGGCCTCGTCTGCCCTCCACTTT	CAWSGPDRASSALHF
15	TRBJ2-7	.	TRBV15	.	TGTGCCACCAGCAGAGATCGGGGCGGATCCTACGAGCAGTACTTC	CATSRDRGGSYEQYF
18	TRBJ2-5	.	TRBV27	.	TGTGCCAGCAGTTTAATAGGTCCCCTAGCCACTGAGCAAGAGACCCAGTACTTC	CASSLIGPLATEQETQYF
16	TRBJ1-1	TRBD1	TRBV15	.	TGTGCCACCAGCAGAGAGGGACAGGGTCTAGGGACTGAAGCTTTCTTT	CATSREGQGLGTEAFF
16	TRBJ2-7	.	TRBV4-3	.	TGCGCCAGCAGCCAATACTGGCCGGGATCCGCCTACGAGCAGTACTTC	CASSQYWPGSAYEQYF
15	TRBJ2-1	.	TRBV7-9	once	TGTGCCAGCAGCACTACGGACCTACCGGGCCATGAGCAGTTCTTC	CASSTTDLPGHEQFF
12	TRBJ1-2	.	TRBV2	.	TGTGCCAGCACCAGGGCTAACTATGGCTACACCTTC	CASTRANYGYTF
14	TRBJ2-1	.	TRBV6-4	.	TGTGCCAGCAGTGACAACGGGGCCTACAATGAGCAGTTCTTC	CASSDNGAYNEQFF
16	TRBJ2-5	.	TRBV4-2	.	TGTGCCAGCAGCCAAGATCGAGGGGGGTTCCAAGAGACCCAGTACTTC	CASSQDRGGFQETQYF
15	TRBJ1-1	TRBD1	TRBV5-1	.	TGCGCCAGCAGCTCGGCGACAGGGAAGAACACTGAAGCTTTCTTT	CASSSATGKNTEAFF
16	TRBJ2-3	TRBD1	TRBV28	.	TGTGCCAGCAGTTCAAGGGACAGTCGGGACACAGATACGCAGTATTTT	CASSSRDSRDTDTQYF
13	TRBJ2-7	.	TRBV10-1	.	TGCGCCGGCCGACAGTTACGCTCCTACGAGCAGTACTTC	CAGRQLRSYEQYF
13	TRBJ1-1	.	TRBV7-2	few	TGTGCCAGCAGCCCTGAGGTCCCCGCCAGAGCTTTCTTT	CASSPEVPARAFF
16	TRBJ1-2	TRBD1	TRBV27	.	TGTGCCAGCAGACCGGGACAGGGGGGACTTAACTATGGCTACACCTTC	CASRPGQGGLNYGYTF
14	TRBJ2-7	.	TRBV7-2	.	TGTGCCAGCAGCTCCCCTGGAGGGATCTACGAGCAGTACTTC	CASSSPGGIYEQYF
15	TRBJ2-7	TRBD1	TRBV2	.	TGTGCCAGCAGAGAGGACAGGGTTTCCTCCTACGAGCAGTACTTC	CASREDRVSSYEQYF
13	TRBJ1-2	.	TRBV5-1	.	TGCGCCAGCAGCTTGGTACCGAGCTATGGCTACACCTTC	CASSLVPSYGYTF
17	TRBJ2-1	.	TRBV27	.	TGTGCCAGCAGTTTATTAAGTCCCCATGGGTCCTACAATGAGCAGTTCTTC	CASSLLSPHGSYNEQFF
16	TRBJ1-6	.	TRBV4-3	.	TGCGCCAGCAGCCAAATTCAGCCAGGGGCTAATTCACCCCTCCACTTT	CASSQIQPGANSPLHF
13	TRBJ2-7	.	TRBV4-1	few	TGCGCCAGCAGCCTCTCGGACCGCTACGAGCAGTACTTC	CASSLSDRYEQYF
16	TRBJ2-7	TRBD2	TRBV10-3	.	TGTGCCATCAGAGCCGGGACTAGCGGGAGGCGGGACGAGCAGTACTTC	CAIRAGTSGRRDEQYF
13	TRBJ1-1	.	TRBV30	once	TGTGCCTGGAGTTGGGGCATGAACACTGAAGCTTTCTTT	CAWSWGMNTEAFF
15	TRBJ1-5	.	TRBV6-5	few	TGTGCCAGCAGTTACTCGAAAGGTTTAGGCCAGCCCCAGCATTTT	CASSYSKGLGQPQHF
14	TRBJ2-2	.	TRBV25-1	.	TGTGCCAGCTGTCAGGGAGGAGGCACCGGGGAGCTGTTTTTT	CASCQGGGTGELFF
15	TRBJ2-3	.	TRBV28	.	TGTGCCAGCAGTGCTGACAGCGGGTACACAGATACGCAGTATTTT	CASSADSGYTDTQYF
17	TRBJ2-1	TRBD2	TRBV5-6	.	TGTGCCAGCAGCTGGGGGGCGACTAGCGGACTTTACAATGAGCAGTTCTTC	CASSWGATSGLYNEQFF
13	TRBJ1-3	.	TRBV4-1	.	TGCGCCAGCAGCCAAATCTCTGGAAACACCATATATTTT	CASSQISGNTIYF
15	TRBJ2-2	.	TRBV13	.	TGTGCCAGCAGCTTGGGGGTCACAATCACCGGGGAGCTGTTTTTT	CASSLGVTITGELFF
11	TRBJ2-1	.	TRBV5-4	.	TGTGCCAGCAGCTCATACAATGAGCAGTTCTTC	CASSSYNEQFF
12	TRBJ2-1	.	TRBV11-2	once	TGTGCCAGCAGCTTGGGGCACAATGAGCAGTTCTTC	CASSLGHNEQFF
14	TRBJ1-1	.	TRBV16	.	TGTGCCAGCAGCCCCGTCGGCATGAACACTGAAGCTTTCTTT	CASSPVGMNTEAFF
14	TRBJ1-3	.	TRBV6-1	.	TGTGCCAGCAGTGGGGGGAACTCTGGAAACACCATATATTTT	CASSGGNSGNTIYF
14	TRBJ1-5	.	TRBV16	.	TGTGCCAGCAGCCTTGGACAGATACATCAGCCCCAGCATTTT	CASSLGQIHQPQHF
18	TRBJ2-5	TRBD2	TRBV7-7	.	TGTGCTAGCAGTTCGGGACTAGCGGGACTCGGTCCCCAAGAGACCCAGTACTTC	CASSSGLAGLGPQETQYF
13	TRBJ1-1	.	TRBV6-5	.	TGTGCCAGCAGTACCGGACAGACCACTGAAGCTTTCTTT	CASSTGQTTEAFF
14	TRBJ1-2	.	TRBV4-3	.	TGCGCCAGCAGCCCCTCCCGAGCTAACTATGGCTACACCTTC	CASSPSRANYGYTF
15	TRBJ2-7	.	TRBV11-2	.	TGTGCCAGCAGCTTAGGGGGTACAGGTCTCTACGAGCAGTACTTC	CASSLGGTGLYEQYF
14	TRBJ2-5	.	TRBV5-4	.	TGTGCCAGCAGCTTACCCCTGAGGGGAGAGACCCAGTACTTC	CASSLPLRGETQYF
15	TRBJ2-7	.	TRBV13	.	TGTGCCAGCAGCTTAGGCGGGGAGGGGGCCTACGAGCAGTACTTC	CASSLGGEGAYEQYF
18	TRBJ2-2	TRBD2	TRBV29-1	once	TGCAGCGTCCAGGGACTAGCGGGAGTGCTCTCGAACACCGGGGAGCTGTTTTTT	CSVQGLAGVLSNTGELFF
14	TRBJ2-1	.	TRBV9	.	TGTGCCAGCAGCGTCCGGGGGCTCTACAATGAGCAGTTCTTC	CASSVRGLYNEQFF
15	TRBJ1-5	.	TRBV6-6	.	TGTGCCAGCAGTTACGAGGGCTATAGCAATCAGCCCCAGCACTTT	CASSYEGYSNQPQHF
13	TRBJ2-7	TRBD1	TRBV19	.	TGTGCCAGTAGTGGGGACAGCGCCTACGAGCAGTACTTC	CASSGDSAYEQYF
13	TRBJ2-7	.	TRBV29-1	.	TGCAGCGTAAGCGGTCCGAACTCCTACGAGCAGTACTTC	CSVSGPNSYEQYF
14	TRBJ1-2	TRBD1	TRBV5-1	.	TGCGCCAGCAGCTTTTCACAGGGGCTGGATGGCTACACCTTC	CASSFSQGLDGYTF